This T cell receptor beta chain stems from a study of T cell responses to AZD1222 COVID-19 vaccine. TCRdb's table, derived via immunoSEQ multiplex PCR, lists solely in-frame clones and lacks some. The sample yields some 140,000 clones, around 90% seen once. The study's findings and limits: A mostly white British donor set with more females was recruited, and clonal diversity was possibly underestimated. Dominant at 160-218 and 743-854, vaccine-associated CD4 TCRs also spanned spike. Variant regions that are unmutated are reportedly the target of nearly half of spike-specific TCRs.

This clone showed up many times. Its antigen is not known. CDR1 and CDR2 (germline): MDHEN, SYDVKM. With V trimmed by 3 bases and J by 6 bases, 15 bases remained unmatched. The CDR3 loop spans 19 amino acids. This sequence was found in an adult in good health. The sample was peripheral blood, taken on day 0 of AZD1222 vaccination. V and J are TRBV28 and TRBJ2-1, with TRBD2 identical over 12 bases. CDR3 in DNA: TGTGCCAGCAGTTTTCTGGGACTAGCGGGTCCTCAGGGCCCCAATGAGCAGTTCTTC. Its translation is CASSFLGLAGPQGPNEQFF.